The rows below give T cell receptor beta chains drawn from one sample of a study of T-cell reconstitution after alpha-beta-depleted transplantation in children. TCRdb re-called the PCR reads with MiXCR, one entry per CDR3 protein. Of over 150,000 distinct CDR3 sequences listed, about 15% are singletons. Sample: PBMCs from the stem cell graft donor, taken from the stem cell graft. Receptors originate from a human donor who donated a stem cell graft to a child with acute lymphoblastic leukemia. The CDR3 runs from the conserved cysteine through the conserved F or W. A D gene is named only where the DNA matches it firmly. The listing skips clone size in some rows; elsewhere it reads once, few, many or a size class.

abundance	j_gene	v_gene	len	d_gene	CDR3nt	CDR3aa
few	TRBJ2-2	TRBV5-8	13	.	TGTGCCAGCAGCTTGGCCTCTGGTGGGGAGCTGTTTTTT	CASSLASGGELFF
many	TRBJ1-1	TRBV29-1	12	.	TGCAGCGTTGGGGTTGGGAACACTGAAGCTTTCTTT	CSVGVGNTEAFF
.	TRBJ1-2	TRBV27	13	TRBD1	TGTGCCAGCAGTGGTACAGGGGGCCTGGGCTACACCTTC	CASSGTGGLGYTF
few	TRBJ2-1	TRBV20-1	14	.	TGCAGTGCTAGACGAGCGAGAGGGTACAATGAGCAGTTCTTC	CSARRARGYNEQFF
.	TRBJ2-2	TRBV3-1	16	TRBD2	TGTGCCAGCAGCCAAGATCCCGGACTAGCAGCCGGGGAGCTGTTTTTT	CASSQDPGLAAGELFF
many	TRBJ1-4	TRBV6-5	16	TRBD1	TGTGCCAGCAGTATCATGCGGACAGGGGCGAATGAAAAACTGTTTTTT	CASSIMRTGANEKLFF
many	TRBJ1-2	TRBV5-1	13	TRBD1	TGCGCCAGCAGCTTGAGGACAGGGGGAGGCTACACCTTC	CASSLRTGGGYTF
many	TRBJ2-1	TRBV12-3/TRBV12-4	12	.	TGTGCCAGCAGTTTATCCAGTAATGAGCAGTTCTTC	CASSLSSNEQFF
many	TRBJ2-1	TRBV5-1	15	TRBD2	TGCGCCAGCAGCTGGGGAAGCGGGAGGTCCCATGAGCAGTTCTTC	CASSWGSGRSHEQFF
few	TRBJ1-4	TRBV4-1	16	TRBD1	TGCGCCAGCAGCCAACAGCCAGGGGGCGCGGGTGAAAAACTGTTTTTT	CASSQQPGGAGEKLFF
many	TRBJ1-2	TRBV5-6	14	.	TGTGCCAGCAGCTTGGCCGCCGGAAACTATGGCTACACCTTC	CASSLAAGNYGYTF
.	TRBJ2-7	TRBV29-1	14	.	TGCAGCGTCAAGGAGGGGGTGGATACCTACGAGCAGTACTTC	CSVKEGVDTYEQYF
few	TRBJ1-2	TRBV30	13	.	TGTGCCTGGGATCCAACAGGGATCTATGGCTACACCTTC	CAWDPTGIYGYTF
many	TRBJ2-7	TRBV5-1	13	.	TGCGCCAGCAACCGGGACGGCTCCTACGAGCAGTACTTC	CASNRDGSYEQYF
many	TRBJ2-5	TRBV5-1	14	.	TGCGCCAGCTCACAGACAGCCCCCTCGCGGACCCAGTACTTC	CASSQTAPSRTQYF
many	TRBJ2-7	TRBV4-1	17	TRBD2	TGCGCCAGCAGCCAAGGTATAGCGGGAGGGACCACCTACGAGCAGTACTTC	CASSQGIAGGTTYEQYF
many	TRBJ1-1	TRBV7-7	13	.	TGTGCTAGCAGCTTGGGGGTCGGCACTGAAGCTTTCTTT	CASSLGVGTEAFF
.	TRBJ2-1	TRBV5-1	13	.	TGCGCCAGCAGCTTGGCAGAAGGTGATGAGCAGTTCTTC	CASSLAEGDEQFF
many	TRBJ1-4	TRBV5-1	14	TRBD1	TGCGCCAGCAGCTTGAGAGGGGGCGATGAAAAACTGTTTTTT	CASSLRGGDEKLFF
many	TRBJ2-1	TRBV19	14	.	TGTGCCAGTAGACCTAGACTCTCCTACAATGAGCAGTTCTTC	CASRPRLSYNEQFF
.	TRBJ1-6	TRBV5-6	15	.	TGTGCCAGCAGCTTGGAACGCTCCTATAATTCACCCCTCCACTTT	CASSLERSYNSPLHF
many	TRBJ1-6	TRBV28	14	.	TGTGCCAGCAGCTTGGACGGATATAATTCACCCCTCCACTTT	CASSLDGYNSPLHF
many	TRBJ2-1	TRBV7-6	19	TRBD2	TGTGCCAGCAGCTTATTGGTACTAGCGGGAGGAGGTACCTACAATGAGCAGTTCTTC	CASSLLVLAGGGTYNEQFF
.	TRBJ2-5	TRBV11-3	12	.	TGTGCCAGCAGCTTAGATATCAGGGCCCAGTACTTC	CASSLDIRAQYF